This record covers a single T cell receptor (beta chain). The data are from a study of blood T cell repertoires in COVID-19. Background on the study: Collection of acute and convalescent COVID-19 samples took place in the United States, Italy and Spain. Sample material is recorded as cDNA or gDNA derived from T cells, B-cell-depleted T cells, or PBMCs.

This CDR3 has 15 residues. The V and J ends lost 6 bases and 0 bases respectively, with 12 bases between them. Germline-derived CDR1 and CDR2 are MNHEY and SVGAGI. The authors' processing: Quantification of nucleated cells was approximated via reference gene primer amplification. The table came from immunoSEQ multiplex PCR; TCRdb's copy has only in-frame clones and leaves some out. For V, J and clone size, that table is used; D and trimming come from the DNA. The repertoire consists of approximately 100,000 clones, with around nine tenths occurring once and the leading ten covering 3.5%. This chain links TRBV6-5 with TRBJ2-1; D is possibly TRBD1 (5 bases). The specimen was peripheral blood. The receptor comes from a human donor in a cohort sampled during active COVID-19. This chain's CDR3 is CASSPKGSSYNEQFF. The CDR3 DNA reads TGTGCCAGCAGCCCAAAGGGGTCCTCCTACAATGAGCAGTTCTTC.